This T cell receptor beta chain was profiled in a study of PD-1 blockade in classical Hodgkin lymphoma. The wider study: Patients were infused with nivolumab 3 mg/kg every 2 weeks. Study conclusions and caveats: Only CD4+ TCR diversity, not CD8+, had risen significantly by C4D1. Newly diagnosed patients had baseline TCR diversity that was reportedly lower than that of healthy donors. Prior to therapy, complete responders displayed diversity much like that of newly diagnosed patients.

On this clone itself: Its specificity is unknown.

The CDR3 runs to 16 residues. CDR1 LGHNA and CDR2 YSLEER come from the germline V gene. The junction had 7 bases not matched to a gene; V was cut back by 1 base and J by 6 bases. This sample's time point: cycle 4 day 1 (C4D1), after 6 weeks of nivolumab. Every patient had relapsed following autologous stem cell transplantation, and cohorts differed in brentuximab vedotin exposure. The repertoire was sequenced with immunoSEQ multiplex PCR; TCRdb's copy has only in-frame clones and lacks some. The sample lists 90,000 to 110,000 clones; roughly 89% were seen once. The chain recombines TRBV4-3 with TRBJ2-7; 12 positions agree with TRBD2. Sequenced here: peripheral blood mononuclear cells (PBMCs), sampled before the fourth cycle of nivolumab. The origin of this receptor is a human donor with classical Hodgkin lymphoma. CDR3 nucleotides: TGCGCCAGCAGCCAAGGACTAGCGGGAGCCTCCCGCGAGCAGTACTTC. It yields the protein CASSQGLAGASREQYF.